This record concerns one T cell receptor beta chain sequence. Its cognate antigen is unknown. These data come from a study of cytomegalovirus exposure and HLA in healthy donors. On the study more broadly: In terms of ancestry, the Caucasian-associated cluster contained roughly 80% of the roughly 360 genotyped donors. Study-wide results and caveats: Sequences of the TCR beta chain were said to predict the HLA-A and HLA-B alleles of most subjects accurately. Cytomegalovirus-associated TCR beta chains were listed, numbering approximately 150.

Amplification used 60 Vbeta primers and 13 Jbeta primers. The protocol was immunoSEQ multiplex PCR, while the TCRdb copy is restricted to in-frame clones and leaves out a portion. The sample lists approximately 150,000 clones, 60% to 80% occurring once. Trimming removed 2 bases from V and 10 bases from J, with 9 bases in between. The germline gives CDR1 KGHSH, CDR2 LQKENI. This CDR3 is built from 12 residues. The TCR was taken from a male donor in good health and CMV-seronegative. The chain has TRBV18 and TRBJ2-1; perhaps TRBD2 as D (5 bases). The sequenced sample consisted of PBMCs. The CDR3 region is CASSPGGSEQFF. CDR3 in DNA: TGTGCCAGCTCACCAGGAGGTAGCGAGCAGTTCTTC.